This T cell receptor (beta chain) appears in the sequencing data of a study of siplizumab effects on memory and regulatory T cells. Points from the study as a whole: Whether the proliferating Tregs (from siplizumab cultures) were suppressive was not confirmed. Siplizumab significantly lowered the alloreactive sequences that could be traced to unstimulated CD4+ memory cells.

The CDR3 sequence is 12 residues long. Germline V CDR1 and CDR2: SGHAT, FQNNGV. The V end lost 6 bases, the J end lost 5 bases, and 10 bases lay between the germline ends. This clone was seen a few times. Its target is unknown. Around 9.2 x 10^4 TCR templates underwent assay in every sample. Sequenced by immunoSEQ multiplex PCR; TCRdb stores in-frame clones only, minus some. The table shows 90,000 to 110,000 clones, with more than 85% occurring only once. The receptor was isolated from a human donor in good health. The J gene is TRBJ1-1, the V gene TRBV11-2, with a tentative D call TRBD1 (6 bases). The specimen sequenced was CD4+ T cells sorted from blood. For the CDR3, the DNA is TGTGCCAGCAGACGAAGGGGGACTGAAGCTTTCTTT. It is translated as CASRRRGTEAFF.